The entry that follows covers one T cell receptor beta chain sequence. It has no known antigen specificity. Per-nucleotide qualities are absent, and no much larger clonotype sits a single base away. The data were obtained in a study of tumor-infiltrating lymphocytes in localized non-small cell lung cancer (dated by TCRdb to about 2021). Regarding the study in general: Patients whose samples were collected after neoadjuvant chemotherapy, as well as both smokers and never-smokers and several histologies, were included in the cohort. Resected tumor tissue and uninvolved lung tissue described as non-adjacent to the tumor were contributed by each patient, with both tissues obtained from the same patient. The same patients underwent several integrated assays, with TCR sequencing performed together with flow cytometry, multiplex immunofluorescence, RNA-seq, exome sequencing and proteomics. The overall ICON cohort was composed of some 140 surgical patients with localized non-small cell lung cancer whose tumors were resected. A total of 50 or so patients were included in the paired tumor versus uninvolved lung comparison of immunoSEQ T-cell fraction. Findings and caveats that apply to the study as a whole: In line with immunofluorescence CD3 counts, TCRbeta sequencing supported higher T cell infiltration in tumors compared with uninvolved lung tissue. Because different assays used different pieces of the same tissue, intratumor heterogeneity could not be separated from technical variation. Since assay coverage differed from patient to patient depending on how much tissue was available, TCR sequencing was done for only a subset of the cohort. TCR-derived T-cell fraction did not differ between the flow cytometry-defined immunotypes IM1 (good prognosis) and IM2 (poor prognosis).

From its cysteine to its phenylalanine, the CDR3 spans 15 amino acids. Only the CDR3 region is kept as DNA, spanning 45 bases read in frame from base 1. The CDR1 and CDR2 encoded by the germline V gene are MGHRA and YSYEKL. V has 0 bases trimmed and J has 7 bases trimmed; junction bases matching no gene number 3. The first patient joined ICON in the first half of 2016, and enrollment wrapped up when the last patient was enrolled in late 2018. A subcohort of some 77 patients provided fresh tumor and matched uninvolved tissue for in-depth immune analyses, with TCR sequencing among those analyses. DNA for TCR sequencing was isolated from bulk tissue, and no cell sorting was done. The immunoSEQ assay used for TCR sequencing gave the T-cell fraction in both tumor and uninvolved lung tissue. The original pipeline was this. For survival analysis, patients were divided into high (upper tertile) and low (lower two tertiles) T-cell fraction groups, which were compared by log-rank test. A signed-rank test was used to test paired tumor versus uninvolved lung differences in T-cell fraction. TCRdb carries this immuneACCESS record with in-frame sequences only. Its versions omit some clonotypes, under half of them owing to an unresolved V gene in the studies checked, with the rest unexplained. V and J calls and clone size are given by that table; D and trimming were obtained from the DNA. Recorded for this sample are 11,000 to 15,000 clones; approximately 72% of them occurred a single time. Over 8% of the sample lies in the top ten.

The TCR comes from a human donor with non-small cell lung cancer. The receptor chain draws on TRBV4-1 and TRBJ1-4; the central 9 bases match TRBD1. Material for sequencing was uninvolved lung tissue not adjacent to the tumor. The sequenced DNA is TGCGCCAGCAGCCAAGAGATACAGGGGGCTGAAAAACTGTTTTTT. This translates into CASSQEIQGAEKLFF.